Here is one T cell receptor beta chain with its context. Its antigen is not known. V lost 6 bases to trimming and J lost 7 bases, with 13 bases between them. The CDR3 length is 13 residues. Germline V CDR1 and CDR2: MNHEY, SMNVEV (reference sequence). The data were obtained in a study of cytomegalovirus exposure and HLA in healthy donors. Vbeta (60) and Jbeta (13) primers were used in the PCR. The data were produced by immunoSEQ multiplex PCR, yet TCRdb's version contains in-frame clones alone and is incomplete. The sample lists roughly 200,000 clones, 87% occurring once. Broader study findings: Earlier results showed most TCR beta V segments being productive about 87% or about 30% of the time. A later analysis reportedly found that, within productive TCRs, an Asian-associated ancestry cluster had fewer N-insertions than the mean observed across the approximately 700 donors.

V gene TRBV27 combines with J gene TRBJ1-5; tentatively, D is TRBD1 (5 bases). Material: PBMCs. The clonotype originates from a man aged 30-40 years in good health and CMV-seronegative. The CDR3 DNA reads TGTGCCAGCAGACAGGACGCGGGGCAGCCCCAGCATTTT. It translates to CASRQDAGQPQHF.